The entry that follows covers one T cell receptor beta chain sequence. The antigen this receptor binds is unknown. No much larger clone exists at a distance of one base, and base qualities are not known. The data are from a study of blood T cell repertoires in COVID-19 (dated by TCRdb to 2020 to 2022). In terms of the full investigation: Samples from collaborators originated in the United States, Italy and Spain and spanned both the acute and convalescent phases of COVID-19. The prospective study material was composed of cDNA or gDNA derived from T cells, B-cell-depleted T cells, or PBMCs. Where available, HLA class I and class II types were taken from metadata supplied by the sample provider and were not determined by assay-based typing. The repertoires were made available in a free public database intended to serve as a resource for research on the immune response to SARS-CoV-2. The dataset comprised deeply sampled blood TCRbeta repertoires from subjects exposed to, actively infected with, or recovered from COVID-19. Samples came from the ongoing ImmuneRACE study (first 160 participants) plus 1,254 subjects from 6 global collaborators. The sample metadata nearly always contained a de-identified subject ID, COVID-19 status, age in years and sex.

Collaborating institutions collected whole blood in K2EDTA tubes following their own protocols. For TCRbeta analysis, collaborator samples were shipped as frozen whole blood, as isolated PBMCs, or as DNA extracted from either sample type. The immunoSEQ Assay, a bias-controlled multiplex PCR, was used to amplify TCRbeta CDR3 regions from genomic DNA. The original methods were these. Within the assay, amplification of reference gene primers was used to estimate how many nucleated cells each sample contained. To quantify the absolute abundance of each unique TCRbeta CDR3 rearrangement, sequence reads were collapsed and filtered. For each sample, productive Simpson clonality was calculated by taking the square root of Simpson's diversity index across productive rearrangements. TCRdb stores this immuneACCESS table with in-frame sequences only. Part of the clones is absent; in the studies checked, under half of the shortfall reflects unresolved V genes, and no reason is known for the rest. V and J calls and clone size are as listed in that table; D and trimming were resolved from the DNA. The sample yields some 250,000 clones; over 75% were counted once. In total, the top ten clones hold around 0.8% of the sample.

V is shortened by 7 bases, J by 6 bases, and the region joining them spans 16 bases. The CDR3 measures 14 amino acids from cysteine to phenylalanine. Of the read, only the CDR3 DNA is kept; its 42 bases are in frame from base 1. Looking up the germline V gene (reference sequence) yields CDR1 LNHDA and CDR2 SQIVND. On the study overall, not on this receptor specifically: The amount of clinical and demographic metadata varied by source and participant and was provided uncurated.

This clonotype was obtained from a woman aged 25 to 39 with acute or convalescent COVID-19. The sequencing sample was made of peripheral blood. The receptor chain draws on TRBV19 and TRBJ2-1; TRBD2 is a possible D gene, resting on 6 matching bases. The bases read TGTGCCAGTATAGGGACGCGGGGATTCAATGAGCAGTTCTTC. It translates to CASIGTRGFNEQFF.